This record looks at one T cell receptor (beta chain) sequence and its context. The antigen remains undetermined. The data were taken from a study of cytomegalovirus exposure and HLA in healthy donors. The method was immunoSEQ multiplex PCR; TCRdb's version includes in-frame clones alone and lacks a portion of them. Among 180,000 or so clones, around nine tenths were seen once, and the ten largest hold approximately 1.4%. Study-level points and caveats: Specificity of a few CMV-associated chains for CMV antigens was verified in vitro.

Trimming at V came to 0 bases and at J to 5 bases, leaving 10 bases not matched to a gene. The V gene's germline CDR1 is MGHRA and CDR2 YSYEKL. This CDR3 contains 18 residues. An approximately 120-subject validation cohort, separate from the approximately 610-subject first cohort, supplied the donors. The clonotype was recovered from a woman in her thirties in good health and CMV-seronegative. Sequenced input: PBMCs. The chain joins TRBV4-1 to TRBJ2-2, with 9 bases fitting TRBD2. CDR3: CASSQEFPRAGGTGELFF. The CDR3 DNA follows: TGCGCCAGCAGCCAAGAGTTCCCCCGCGCGGGGGGGACCGGGGAGCTGTTTTTT.